These T cell receptor beta chains were read from a single sample in a study of human T cells and chemical hapten exposure. TCRdb used MiXCR to reprocess the RACE reads, holding one entry per CDR3 protein. The sample carries more than 80,000 distinct CDR3 sequences, over 9.5% recorded once. Material: whole blood, obtained in connection with sensitization to the hapten diphenylcyclopropenone (DPC). The receptors were sampled from a woman aged 45 to 65 with alopecia areata. Some clones in this sample may be carry-over from other donors' samples. Each CDR3 is given with its conserved first and last residue. D genes are given only for firm matches. Some rows mark clone size as missing; the rest say once, few, many or name a class of expanded clone.

TRBV3-1,-,TRBJ2-5,-,CASSQDRTAQETQYF,TGTGCCAGCAGCCAAGATCGAACGGCTCAAGAGACCCAGTACTTC
TRBV5-5,-,TRBJ1-1,many,CASSLGVMNTEAFF,TGTGCCAGCAGCTTGGGAGTTATGAACACTGAAGCTTTCTTT
TRBV7-2,TRBD2,TRBJ2-2,-,CASSPPRRASGSNTGELFF,TGTGCCAGCAGCCCACCACGTCGGGCTAGCGGGTCGAACACCGGGGAGCTGTTTTTT
TRBV7-2,-,TRBJ2-5,-,CASSLSGGPETQYF,TGTGCCAGCAGCTTATCCGGGGGGCCAGAGACCCAGTACTTC
TRBV6-5,-,TRBJ2-3,many,CASSYSAGSSTDTQYF,TGTGCCAGCAGTTACTCGGCAGGGTCTAGCACAGATACGCAGTATTTT
TRBV5-5,-,TRBJ1-1,few,CASSLRVTMNTEAFF,TGTGCCAGCAGCTTGCGCGTCACGATGAACACTGAAGCTTTCTTT
TRBV20-1,TRBD2,TRBJ2-3,few,CSAPVAGTSTDTQYF,TGCAGTGCTCCAGTAGCGGGAACTAGCACAGATACGCAGTATTTT
TRBV12-3/TRBV12-4,TRBD2,TRBJ2-3,-,CASRKLAGGPDTQYF,TGTGCCAGCAGGAAACTAGCGGGGGGCCCAGATACGCAGTATTTT
TRBV7-2,-,TRBJ2-1,few,CASSGNSQLSYNEQFF,TGTGCCAGCAGCGGTAACAGCCAGCTATCCTACAATGAGCAGTTCTTC
TRBV29-1,-,TRBJ1-1,few,CSVRFGTWSDTEAFF,TGCAGCGTTCGGTTTGGGACCTGGAGTGACACTGAAGCTTTCTTT
TRBV20-1,-,TRBJ2-2,many,CSARAGSAGELFF,TGCAGTGCTAGAGCCGGAAGTGCCGGGGAGCTGTTTTTT
TRBV7-9,-,TRBJ2-2,many,CASSLGAGPGGELFF,TGTGCCAGCAGCTTAGGCGCCGGTCCCGGCGGGGAGCTGTTTTTT
TRBV3-1,TRBD2,TRBJ2-5,-,CASSRSLAGVETQYF,TGTGCCAGCAGCCGATCACTAGCGGGAGTTGAGACCCAGTACTTC
TRBV11-2,-,TRBJ1-2,-,CASSPSSYGYTF,TGTGCCAGCAGCCCAAGTAGTTATGGCTACACCTTC
TRBV12-3/TRBV12-4,-,TRBJ1-1,many,CASSSGRMRVGTEAFF,TGTGCCAGCAGTTCTGGCAGGATGCGTGTGGGCACTGAAGCTTTCTTT
TRBV11-2,-,TRBJ2-1,few,CASSLDRRNEQFF,TGTGCCAGCAGCTTAGATAGGAGGAATGAGCAGTTCTTC
TRBV29-1,TRBD2,TRBJ2-1,many,CSVEGTSGSPYNEQFF,TGCAGCGTTGAAGGGACTAGCGGGAGCCCCTACAATGAGCAGTTCTTC
TRBV28,-,TRBJ2-3,many,CASGQGTDTQYF,TGTGCCAGCGGCCAGGGGACAGATACGCAGTATTTT